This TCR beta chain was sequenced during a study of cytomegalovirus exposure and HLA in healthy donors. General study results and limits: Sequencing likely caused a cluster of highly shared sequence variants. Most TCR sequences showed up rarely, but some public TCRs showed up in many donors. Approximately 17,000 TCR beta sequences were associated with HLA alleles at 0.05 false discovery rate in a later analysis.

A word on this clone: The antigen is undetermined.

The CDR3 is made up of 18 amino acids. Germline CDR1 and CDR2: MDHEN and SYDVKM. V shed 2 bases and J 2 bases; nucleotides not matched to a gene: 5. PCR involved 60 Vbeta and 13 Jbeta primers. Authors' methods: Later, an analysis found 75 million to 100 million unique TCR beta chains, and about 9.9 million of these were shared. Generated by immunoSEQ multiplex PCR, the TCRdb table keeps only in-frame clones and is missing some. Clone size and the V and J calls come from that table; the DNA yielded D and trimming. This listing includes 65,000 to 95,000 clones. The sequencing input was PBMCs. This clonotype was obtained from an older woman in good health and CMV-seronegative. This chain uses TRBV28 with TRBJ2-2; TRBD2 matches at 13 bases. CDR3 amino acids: CASSLLGLAGVNTGELFF. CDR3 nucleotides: TGTGCCAGCAGTTTACTTGGACTAGCGGGAGTAAACACCGGGGAGCTGTTTTTT.